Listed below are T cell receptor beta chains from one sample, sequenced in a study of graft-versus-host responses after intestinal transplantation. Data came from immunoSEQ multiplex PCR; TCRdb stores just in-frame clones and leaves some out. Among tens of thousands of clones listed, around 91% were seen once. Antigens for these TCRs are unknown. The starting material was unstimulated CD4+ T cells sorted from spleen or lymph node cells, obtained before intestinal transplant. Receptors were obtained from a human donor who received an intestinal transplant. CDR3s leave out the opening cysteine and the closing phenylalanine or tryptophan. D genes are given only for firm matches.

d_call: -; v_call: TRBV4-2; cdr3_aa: ASSQDFVRSDMNTEAF
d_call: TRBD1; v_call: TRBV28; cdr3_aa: ASSLGGTGGKEQY
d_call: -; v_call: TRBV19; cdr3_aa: ASSLSVVDEQF
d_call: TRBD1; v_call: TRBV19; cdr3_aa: ASSIPGQGSEKLF
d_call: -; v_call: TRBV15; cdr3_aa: ATSSLNSAEGRFGYGYT
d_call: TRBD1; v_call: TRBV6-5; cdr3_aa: ASSKIGTGGNIQY
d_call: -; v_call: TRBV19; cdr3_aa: ASSIDRFRLVYRDEQF
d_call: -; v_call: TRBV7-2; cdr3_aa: ASSLIQDDEQY
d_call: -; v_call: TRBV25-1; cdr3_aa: ASSPQGRLSYTEAF
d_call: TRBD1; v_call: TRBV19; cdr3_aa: ASSIVPGQGAFGYT
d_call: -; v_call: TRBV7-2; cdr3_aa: ASSPDRNYGYT
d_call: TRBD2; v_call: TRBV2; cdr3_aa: AGRTSRADTQY
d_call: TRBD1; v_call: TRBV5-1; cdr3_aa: ASSLDGTGDVDYGYT
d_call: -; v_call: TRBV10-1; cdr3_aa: ASSYLPHGQPQH
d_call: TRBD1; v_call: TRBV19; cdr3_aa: ASSPPRTGSYGYT
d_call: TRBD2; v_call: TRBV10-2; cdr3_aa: ASSHASGGQETQY
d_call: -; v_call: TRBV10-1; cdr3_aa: ARMYCSGYT
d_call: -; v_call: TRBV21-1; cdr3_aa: ASSKNRRDLANYGYT
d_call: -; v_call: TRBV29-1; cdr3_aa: SVEAAGYEQY
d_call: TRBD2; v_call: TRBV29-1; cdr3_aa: SVEGLASGGLSSYNEQF
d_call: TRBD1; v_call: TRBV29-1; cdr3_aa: SVEAGSGGWGYEQY
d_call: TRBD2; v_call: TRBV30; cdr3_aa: AWSVWGRGGSDTQY
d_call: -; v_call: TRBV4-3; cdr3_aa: ASSREGSGGLIEKLF
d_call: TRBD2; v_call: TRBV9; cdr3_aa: ASSVAPSGGPEFYEQY
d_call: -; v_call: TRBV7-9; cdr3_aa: ASSYGLFTGELF
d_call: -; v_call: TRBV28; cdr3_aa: ASSLTGRAENQPQH
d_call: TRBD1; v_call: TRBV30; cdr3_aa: AWSGWTGLADGYT
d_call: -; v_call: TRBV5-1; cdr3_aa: ASSLAIGSTEAF
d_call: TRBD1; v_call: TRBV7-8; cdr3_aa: ASSSRTGGGSQPQH
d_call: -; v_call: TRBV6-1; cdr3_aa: ASRRTKPADTEAF
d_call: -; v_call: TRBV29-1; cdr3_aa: SVEQGKGEQY
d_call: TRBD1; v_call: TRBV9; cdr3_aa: ASSPRGGASSYEQY
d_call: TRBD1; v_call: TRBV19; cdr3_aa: ASSGGQQTSGANVLT
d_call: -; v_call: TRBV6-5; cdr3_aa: ASSSTGVSGNTIY
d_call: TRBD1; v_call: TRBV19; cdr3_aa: ASSTRTGLNTGELF
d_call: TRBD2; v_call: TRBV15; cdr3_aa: ATSRDRAGGTDTQY
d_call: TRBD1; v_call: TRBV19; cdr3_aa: ASSLPGGRRGTEAF
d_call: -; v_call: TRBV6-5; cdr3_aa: ASSRTVNTEAF
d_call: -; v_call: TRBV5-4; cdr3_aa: ASSFWLAETQY
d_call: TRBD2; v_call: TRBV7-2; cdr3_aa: ASSRGFGGALETQY
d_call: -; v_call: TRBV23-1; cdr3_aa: ASSQCCRAMNTEAF
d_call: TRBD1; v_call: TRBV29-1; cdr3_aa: SVERDSSYEQY
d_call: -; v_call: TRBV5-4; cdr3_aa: ASSLDTGIANYGYT
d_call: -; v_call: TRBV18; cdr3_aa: ASSPWAGPEAF
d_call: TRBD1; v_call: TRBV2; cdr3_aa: ASRDRQGGTEAF
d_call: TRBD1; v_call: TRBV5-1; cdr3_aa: ASSQLDRDYSPLH
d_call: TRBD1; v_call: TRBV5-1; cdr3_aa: ASSFDRASNGYT
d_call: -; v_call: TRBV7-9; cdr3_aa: ASSLFKSQGPSTEAF
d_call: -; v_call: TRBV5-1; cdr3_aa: ASSLAAGWQYGYT
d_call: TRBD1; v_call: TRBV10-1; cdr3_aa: ASSDGTGGREQY
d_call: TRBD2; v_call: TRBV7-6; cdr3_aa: ASSPGGVYEQY
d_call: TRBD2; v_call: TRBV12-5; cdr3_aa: ASARGVYNEQF
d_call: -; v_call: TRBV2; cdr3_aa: AGSEAASTEAF
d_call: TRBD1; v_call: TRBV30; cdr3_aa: ACMGQLNTEAF
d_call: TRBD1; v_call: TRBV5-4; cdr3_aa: ASSYDRVGYT
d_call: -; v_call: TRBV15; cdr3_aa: ATSSLLRQGSMTSPRAKNIQY
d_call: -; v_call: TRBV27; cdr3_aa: ASSLRQDSTDTQY
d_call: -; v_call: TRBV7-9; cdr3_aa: ASSPSGRRQF
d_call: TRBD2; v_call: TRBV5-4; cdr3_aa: ASSSLAGGPGEQF
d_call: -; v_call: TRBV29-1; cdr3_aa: SVGGPPQETQY